These 31 T cell receptor beta chains were all obtained from the same sample, sequenced in a study of blood T cell repertoires in COVID-19. Profiled with immunoSEQ multiplex PCR; TCRdb holds only in-frame clones, not every one. This table has approximately 280,000 clones, approximately 84% appearing once. Sequenced input: peripheral blood. Source of these receptors: a human donor with COVID-19, enrolled during active disease. The donor label of this sample is uncertain.

Regarding this clone: A much larger clone lies one base from this, so it may be a read error. The chain joins TRBV12-3 or TRBV12-4 to TRBJ2-5; 7 nucleotides agree with TRBD1. Unmatched junction bases numbered 2, after V lost 5 bases and J lost 2 bases. This CDR3 is built from 13 residues. The CDR3 loop is CASSLGQQETQYF. The CDR3 DNA is TGTGCCAGCAGTCTGGGACAGCAAGAGACCCAGTACTTC.

The chain uses TRBV9 and TRBJ1-1; 7 bases agree with TRBD1. The CDR3 sequence is 14 residues long. V dropped 4 bases and J dropped 5; count of bases not matched to a gene: 8. Germline-derived CDR1 and CDR2 are SGDLS and YYNGEE. CDR3 sequence: CASSPGQVETEAFF. The CDR3 DNA follows: TGTGCCAGCAGCCCCGGACAGGTTGAAACTGAAGCTTTCTTT.

The genes are TRBV19 and TRBJ2-1, with 9 bases fitting TRBD1. Trimming at V came to 6 bases and at J to 7 bases, leaving 19 bases not matched to a gene. The CDR3 length is 18 residues. Germline V lookup: CDR1 LNHDA, CDR2 SQIVND (reference sequence). CDR3 sequence (DNA): TGTGCCAGTAGCCCAGTGGGGGGACAGGGAACCCCGGGGAATGAGCAGTTCTTC. Its protein product is CASSPVGGQGTPGNEQFF.

The V call is TRBV5-6, the J call TRBJ1-3; 9 nucleotides line up with TRBD1. Unmatched junction bases numbered 13, after V lost 6 bases and J lost 0 bases. The CDR3 totals 18 residues. CDR1 is SGHDT, CDR2 YYEEEE, per germline. The CDR3 DNA follows: TGTGCCAGCACCGTTGTACAACAGGGGGCGCGCTCTGGAAACACCATATATTTT. Amino acids: CASTVVQQGARSGNTIYF.

This clone has a single count. V and J are TRBV3-1 (or the pseudogene TRBV3-2) and TRBJ1-1; 9 nucleotides match TRBD1. Germline V lookup: CDR1 LGHDT, CDR2 YNNKEL (reference sequence). V lost 5 bases, J lost 4 bases, and 8 bases stayed unmatched. This CDR3 has 15 amino acids. Here the CDR3 reads CASSWRQGGATEAFF. In DNA, the CDR3 is TGTGCCAGCAGCTGGAGACAGGGGGGGGCCACTGAAGCTTTCTTT.

This rearrangement joins TRBV28 to TRBJ2-7, with TRBD2 matching 9 bases. Looked up from germline, CDR1 is MDHEN and CDR2 is SYDVKM. The CDR3 is 14 residues long. Trimming cost V 6 bases and J 4 bases; bases outside gene matches: 7. The DNA for the CDR3 is TGTGCCAGCAGGGCTAGCGGGATCCTTTACGAGCAGTACTTC. This encodes CASRASGILYEQYF.

The genes are TRBV2 and TRBJ1-6, with 9 bases aligning to TRBD1. V lost 6 bases and J lost 7; bases outside the gene matches: 10. Germline loops: CDR1 SNHLY, CDR2 FYNNEI. The CDR3 consists of 16 residues. In DNA form, the CDR3 reads TGTGCCAGCAGCTACGCCAGGGACAGGGCCAATTCACCCCTCCACTTT. Residues: CASSYARDRANSPLHF.

The chain links TRBV29-1 to TRBJ2-7, with D unresolved. The germline V gene has CDR1 SQVTM and CDR2 ANQGSEA. The V end lost 6 bases, the J end lost 0 bases, and 12 bases lay between the germline ends. This CDR3 spans 13 amino acids. The CDR3 loop reads CSVDMANSYEQYF. Written as DNA, the CDR3 is TGCAGCGTCGACATGGCGAACTCCTACGAGCAGTACTTC.

This clone was counted between two and nine times. The chain carries TRBV3-1 (or the pseudogene TRBV3-2) and TRBJ1-1; 9 bases fit TRBD1. Germline CDR1 reads LGHDT; CDR2 reads YNNKEL (reference sequence). The junction had 0 bases not matched to a gene; V was cut back by 1 base and J by 3 bases. The CDR3 sequence is 14 residues long. The CDR3 DNA sequence: TGTGCCAGCAGCCAAGGGGACAGGGACACTGAAGCTTTCTTT. Translating it yields CASSQGDRDTEAFF.

The chain is built from TRBV28 and TRBJ2-3; D remains unclear. Trimming shortened V by 2 bases and J by 2 bases, and 14 bases separated the two germline ends. Germline loops: CDR1 MDHEN, CDR2 SYDVKM. The CDR3 has 16 residues. The CDR3 nucleotides are TGTGCCAGCAGTTTAAGCACCACCTCACTCACAGATACGCAGTATTTT. Amino acid sequence: CASSLSTTSLTDTQYF.

The genes are TRBV24-1 and TRBJ1-5; D call uncertain. The CDR3 contains 13 residues. Per the germline V gene, CDR1 is KGHDR and CDR2 is SFDVKD. Between the trimmed V and J ends, which lost 1 base and 6 bases, there was a span of 6 bases. The CDR3 spells CATSDFSSQPQHF. For the CDR3, the DNA is TGTGCCACCAGTGATTTTAGTAGTCAGCCCCAGCATTTT.

The chain combines TRBV9 with TRBJ2-6, with TRBD1 identical over 11 bases. The CDR3 is 17 residues long. J gave up 4 bases and V 6 bases, and 9 bases lay outside the gene matches. Looked up from germline, CDR1 is SGDLS and CDR2 is YYNGEE. CDR3 DNA sequence: TGTGCCAGCACGGGATGGACAGGGGGCTTCGGGGCCAACGTCCTGACTTTC. Its protein product is CASTGWTGGFGANVLTF. The full variable domain, completed using reference TRBV9 and TRBJ2-6, is DSGVTQTPKHLITATGQRVTLRCSPRSGDLSVYWYQQSLDQGLQFLIQYYNGEERAKGNILERFSAQQFPDLHSELNLSSLELGDSALYFCASTGWTGGFGANVLTFGAGSRLTVL.

This chain uses TRBV19 with TRBJ1-1; a possible D gene is TRBD1 (5 bases). The CDR3 extends over 15 amino acids. V dropped 5 bases and J dropped 2 bases, with 15 bases sitting between them. From germline, CDR1 is LNHDA and CDR2 SQIVND (reference sequence). The CDR3 sequence is CASSWAGKPNTEAFF. In nucleotides, the CDR3 is TGTGCCAGTAGTTGGGCAGGGAAACCTAACACTGAAGCTTTCTTT.

The chain recombines TRBV28 with TRBJ1-4, with 7 bases lining up with TRBD1. This CDR3 has 15 amino acids. The junction had 2 bases not matched to a gene; V was cut back by 4 bases and J by 0 bases. Germline V gene sequence: CDR1 MDHEN, CDR2 SYDVKM. CDR3 protein: CASSSTGATNEKLFF. In DNA form, the CDR3 reads TGTGCCAGCAGTTCCACAGGGGCAACTAATGAAAAACTGTTTTTT.

The genes are TRBV3-1 (or the pseudogene TRBV3-2) and TRBJ2-2; D might be TRBD2 (6 bases). The V gene's germline CDR1 is LGHDT and CDR2 YNNKEL (reference sequence). The CDR3 has 14 amino acids. Trimming took off 6 bases at V and 8 bases at J, with 16 bases between the two ends. CDR3: CASSPGLLTGELFF. The CDR3 DNA is TGTGCCAGCAGTCCGGGACTTCTGACGGGGGAGCTGTTTTTT.

The chain has TRBV5-6 and TRBJ2-7, with D possibly matching TRBD2 (7 bases). V shed 7 bases and J shed 7 bases, with 24 bases lying between them. This CDR3 is built from 15 residues. Germline V gene data show CDR1 as SGHDT and CDR2 as YYEEEE. CDR3: CASLRGAGVSGEQYF. CDR3 sequence (DNA): TGTGCCAGCCTTCGGGGGGCAGGGGTATCGGGAGAGCAGTACTTC.

V and J are TRBV19 and TRBJ2-2; possible D gene TRBD1, 5 bases. V was trimmed by 5 bases and J by 1 base, leaving 17 bases between them. The germline V gene has CDR1 LNHDA and CDR2 SQIVND (reference sequence). The CDR3 is 17 residues long. The CDR3 region has the DNA TGTGCCAGTAGTGACAGAAGGGCAGGGTTGAACACCGGGGAGCTGTTTTTT. This translates into CASSDRRAGLNTGELFF.

J is TRBJ2-7 and V is TRBV3-1 (or the pseudogene TRBV3-2); D gene uncertain. The CDR3 runs to 14 residues. Germline values: CDR1 LGHDT, CDR2 YNNKEL (reference sequence). Trimming left V 0 bases short and J 4 bases short, with 10 bases between. The CDR3 sequence: CASSQDFAQYEQYF. CDR3 in DNA: TGTGCCAGCAGCCAAGATTTTGCCCAGTACGAGCAGTACTTC.

The chain couples TRBV28 to TRBJ1-2; D might be TRBD1 (6 bases). The CDR3 loop spans 16 amino acids. Between the trimmed V and J ends, which lost 3 bases and 8 bases, there was a span of 22 bases. CDR1 and CDR2 (germline): MDHEN, SYDVKM. The CDR3 protein is CASSLYAQGLTGGYTF. DNA for the CDR3: TGTGCCAGCAGTTTGTACGCGCAGGGGCTGACGGGAGGCTACACCTTC.

J is TRBJ1-5 and V is TRBV19; D perhaps matches TRBD1 (5 bases). Trimming took 5 bases from V and 0 from J, leaving 11 bases between them. Germline V gene lookup returns CDR1 LNHDA and CDR2 SQIVND (reference sequence). The CDR3 extends over 15 amino acids. CDR3 sequence: CASSRLGGSNQPQHF. In DNA form, the CDR3 reads TGTGCCAGTAGTCGCCTGGGGGGTAGCAATCAGCCCCAGCATTTT.

The chain employs TRBV30 and TRBJ1-1; 11 positions match TRBD1. The CDR3 extends over 16 amino acids. V was pared by 4 bases and J by 2 bases, with 9 bases of the junction left unmatched. Looked up from germline, CDR1 is GTSNPN and CDR2 is SVGIG (reference sequence). CDR3 loop: CAWMTGTGGFNTEAFF. The DNA for the CDR3 is TGTGCCTGGATGACAGGGACAGGGGGTTTCAACACTGAAGCTTTCTTT.

The chain joins TRBV7-8 to TRBJ1-5; possibly TRBD1 for D (5 bases). Germline CDR1 reads SGHVS; CDR2 reads FQNEAQ. The CDR3 extends over 14 amino acids. Trimming removed 3 bases from V and 3 bases from J, with 9 bases in between. The CDR3 spells CASSFDRVNQPQHF. The CDR3 DNA follows: TGTGCCAGCAGCTTCGACAGAGTCAATCAGCCCCAGCATTTT.

In regard to this clone: In the same sample, other DNA sequences code for this CDR3. The chain combines TRBV19 with TRBJ1-2; weak D call: TRBD1 (5 bases). The germline V gene encodes CDR1 LNHDA and CDR2 SQIVND (reference sequence). CDR3 length: 13 amino acids. V was clipped by 5 bases and J by 4 bases, with 11 bases between them. CDR3 sequence: CASSPTGAYGYTF. CDR3 sequence (DNA): TGTGCCAGTAGTCCTACAGGAGCCTATGGCTACACCTTC.

The chain carries TRBV19 and TRBJ2-1, with D possibly being TRBD2 (5 bases). The CDR3 contains 18 residues. Trimming left V 5 bases short and J 5 bases short, with 25 bases between. Per the germline V gene, CDR1 is LNHDA and CDR2 is SQIVND (reference sequence). CDR3 in DNA: TGTGCCAGTAGTGAAGACGCGGGCCCCTATGCCTCGCACAATGAGCAGTTCTTC. This gives the protein CASSEDAGPYASHNEQFF.

This chain uses TRBV29-1 with TRBJ2-3; tentatively, D is TRBD1 (6 bases). Germline CDR1 and CDR2: SQVTM and ANQGSEA. Trimming pared 6 bases from V and 2 bases from J, leaving 18 bases between. The CDR3 runs to 15 residues. The CDR3 is CSVGPSRGDTDTQYF. DNA for the CDR3: TGCAGCGTGGGCCCTTCCAGGGGTGACACAGATACGCAGTATTTT.

This clone was picked up one time. CDR3 sequence reads: CASSQDSRLANTDTQYF. The CDR3 DNA reads as TGTGCCAGCAGCCAAGATAGCCGACTAGCGAACACAGATACGCAGTATTTT. The chain is built from TRBV14 and TRBJ2-3; 8 nucleotides agree with TRBD2. Trimming took 0 bases from V and 2 from J; bases not matched to a gene: 7. Germline V gene lookup returns CDR1 SGHDN and CDR2 FVKESK. The CDR3 is made up of 17 amino acids.

This chain connects TRBV19 to TRBJ2-2, with D tentatively TRBD1 (7 bases). This CDR3 spans 15 amino acids. Germline-derived CDR1 and CDR2 are LNHDA and SQIVND (reference sequence). The germline V and J ends were trimmed by 4 bases and 3 bases, with 12 bases remaining between them. The CDR3 region is CASSTQGGYTGELFF. CDR3 in DNA: TGTGCCAGTAGTACCCAGGGGGGATACACCGGGGAGCTGTTTTTT.

This chain joins TRBV20-1 and TRBJ2-3; maybe TRBD2 (6 bases). V gave up 3 bases and J gave up 6 bases, with 16 bases separating them. The CDR3 has 14 amino acids. Looked up from germline, CDR1 is DFQATT and CDR2 is SNEGSKA (reference sequence). CDR3 residues: CSASLIGSSDTQYF. The CDR3 DNA follows: TGCAGTGCTAGTCTCATCGGGAGCAGCGATACGCAGTATTTT.

The V call is TRBV5-8, the J call TRBJ2-5; TRBD1 aligns across 7 bases. The J segment lost 7 bases and the V segment lost 0 bases, leaving 6 bases of the junction unmatched. CDR3 length: 14 amino acids. Per the germline V gene, CDR1 is SGHTS and CDR2 is YDEGEE. CDR3 nucleotide sequence: TGTGCCAGCAGCTTGGGGACAGGAGCAGGGACCCAGTACTTC. This translates into CASSLGTGAGTQYF.

The chain joins TRBV25-1 to TRBJ1-2, with D uncertain. This CDR3 is built from 13 residues. Germline CDR1 reads MGHDK; CDR2 reads SYGVNS. V gave up 2 bases and J gave up 4 bases, with 8 bases separating them. The CDR3 DNA sequence: TGTGCCAGCAGTGAACCGGGAACCTATGGCTACACCTTC. Translated: CASSEPGTYGYTF.

The chain carries TRBV7-9 and TRBJ1-1, with D uncertain. V shed 5 bases and J shed 1 base, with 14 bases lying between them. Per the germline V gene, CDR1 is SEHNR and CDR2 is FQNEAQ (reference sequence). The CDR3 extends over 15 amino acids. The CDR3 spells CASSPERAGNTEAFF. In DNA, the CDR3 is TGTGCCAGCAGCCCTGAGAGGGCTGGGAACACTGAAGCTTTCTTT.